The 19 T cell receptor beta chains below come from one sample, sequenced in a study of blood T cell repertoires in COVID-19. Here immunoSEQ multiplex PCR was the method, and the copy in TCRdb shows in-frame clones only, minus some. The data hold some 350,000 clones, with more than 80% observed a single time. The source material was peripheral blood. The receptors derive from a woman in her thirties with COVID-19, enrolled during active disease.

This chain links TRBV6-2 or TRBV6-3 with TRBJ2-7; 10 bases map to TRBD1. V dropped 5 bases and J dropped 2; count of bases not matched to a gene: 9. Germline lookup yields CDR1 MNHEY and CDR2 SVGEGT. The CDR3 runs to 16 residues. DNA of the CDR3: TGTGCCAGCAGTGGAGACTTTGGACAGGGGGCCTACGAGCAGTACTTC. It encodes CASSGDFGQGAYEQYF.

V is TRBV2 and J is TRBJ1-1; possibly TRBD1 for D (6 bases). V shed 5 bases and J shed 1 base, with 23 bases lying between them. Germline CDR1 and CDR2: SNHLY and FYNNEI. The CDR3 is 18 amino acids. The CDR3 DNA is TGTGCCAGCAGTCTCCGGACAGTCCTAACGAAAAAGAACACTGAAGCTTTCTTT. Residues: CASSLRTVLTKKNTEAFF.

The chain couples TRBV4-3 to TRBJ1-4; tentative D call: TRBD1 (6 bases). V lost 1 base and J 7 bases, leaving 10 bases between the germline ends. Germline CDR1 LGHNA, CDR2 YSLEER. CDR3 length equals 14 residues. The CDR3 loop is CASSQGQGTEKLFF. The CDR3 nucleotides read TGCGCCAGCAGCCAAGGGCAGGGGACTGAAAAACTGTTTTTT.

V and J are TRBV7-2 and TRBJ1-1; D unresolved. The germline V and J ends were trimmed by 7 bases and 4 bases, with 13 bases remaining between them. Germline-derived CDR1 and CDR2 are SGHTA and FQGNSA. CDR3 length: 13 amino acids. The CDR3 DNA reads TGTGCCAGCACCCTACCCTCGGGCACTGAAGCTTTCTTT. Translation: CASTLPSGTEAFF. Combining the CDR3 with reference TRBV7-2 and TRBJ1-1 gives the whole variable domain GAGVSQSPSNKVTEKGKDVELRCDPISGHTALYWYRQSLGQGLEFLIYFQGNSAPDKSGLPSDRFSAERTGGSVSTLTIQRTQQEDSAVYLCASTLPSGTEAFFGQGTRLTVV.

Only a few counts were recorded for this clone. V usage is TRBV4-1 and J usage is TRBJ1-1; no firm D call. The CDR3 loop spans 16 amino acids. Germline values: CDR1 MGHRA, CDR2 YSYEKL. V shed 0 bases and J shed 1 base, with 12 bases lying between them. The CDR3 region is CASSQDFLGPNTEAFF. In DNA form, the CDR3 reads TGCGCCAGCAGCCAAGATTTCCTGGGCCCGAACACTGAAGCTTTCTTT.

This chain joins TRBV15 and TRBJ1-4; 9 bases agree with TRBD1. Germline V lookup: CDR1 LNHNV, CDR2 YYDKDF (reference sequence). This CDR3 region has 17 residues. J gave up 0 bases and V 0 bases, and 2 bases lay outside the gene matches. CDR3 in amino acids: CATSRERDRATNEKLFF. The CDR3 DNA is TGTGCCACCAGCAGAGAACGGGACAGGGCAACTAATGAAAAACTGTTTTTT. The variable domain in full, completed from reference TRBV15 and TRBJ1-4, reads DAMVIQNPRYQVTQFGKPVTLSCSQTLNHNVMYWYQQKSSQAPKLLFHYYDKDFNNEADTPDNFQSRRPNTSFCFLDIRSPGLGDTAMYLCATSRERDRATNEKLFFGSGTQLSVL.

The gene calls are TRBV23-1 and TRBJ2-7; the D gene is possibly TRBD2 (5 bases). TRBV23-1 is recorded as an ORF, its role being uncertain. CDR3 size: 16 residues. V was cut by 0 bases and J by 7 bases, with 19 bases left in between. The DNA for the CDR3 is TGCGCCAGCAGTCAATCGGAAACCGGGGAAACTGCGGAGCAGTACTTC. It translates to CASSQSETGETAEQYF.

In DNA form, the CDR3 reads TGTGCCAGCAGCTCAGGTCGAGAACAGCCCCAGCATTTT. Translation gives CASSSGREQPQHF. This rearrangement joins TRBV7-2 to TRBJ1-5; D not certain. Germline CDR1 is SGHTA and CDR2 is FQGNSA. V was pared by 4 bases and J by 7 bases, with 11 bases between. This CDR3 is 13 amino acids long.

The gene calls are TRBV14 and TRBJ2-1; 10 bases line up with TRBD2. V lost 3 bases and J lost 5; bases outside the gene matches: 7. CDR1 and CDR2 from the germline V gene are SGHDN and FVKESK. This CDR3 comprises 16 residues. CDR3 DNA: TGTGCCAGCAGCCATTACGGACTAGCGGTTAACAATGAGCAGTTCTTC. It translates to CASSHYGLAVNNEQFF.

Details on this clone: At one end, the junction sequence differs from germline, possibly due to a read error. The chain couples TRBV27 to TRBJ1-5; TRBD1 matches 8 bases. Germline lookup yields CDR1 MNHEY and CDR2 SMNVEV (reference sequence). This CDR3 has 14 residues. The CDR3 nucleotides are TGTGCCAACAGTCTAGGACAGGGCTGGTGGCCCCAGCATTTT. Encoded protein: CANSLGQGWWPQHF.

CDR3: CASSLMASHPEQFF. The CDR3 coding sequence is TGTGCCAGCAGCTTAATGGCCTCCCACCCCGAGCAGTTCTTC. The chain uses TRBV11-3 and TRBJ2-1; D unclear. V dropped 2 bases and J dropped 10 bases, with 15 bases sitting between them. Per the germline V gene, CDR1 is SGHNT and CDR2 is YENEEA. There are 14 residues in the CDR3. Combining the CDR3 with reference TRBV11-3 and TRBJ2-1 gives the whole variable domain EAGVVQSPRYKIIEKKQPVAFWCNPISGHNTLYWYLQNLGQGPELLIRYENEEAVDDSQLPKDRFSAERLKGVDSTLKIQPAELGDSAVYLCASSLMASHPEQFFGPGTRLTVL.

The chain uses TRBV27 and TRBJ1-4, with 7 bases aligning to TRBD1. The CDR3 loop spans 12 amino acids. The V and J ends lost 5 bases and 8 bases, in that order; junction bases with no gene match: 2. Germline loops: CDR1 MNHEY, CDR2 SMNVEV (reference sequence). The CDR3, as DNA: TGTGCCAGCAGTGCACAGGGGGAAAAACTGTTTTTT. It encodes CASSAQGEKLFF.

The genes are TRBV2 and TRBJ2-7, with D possibly matching TRBD2 (5 bases). The CDR3 consists of 13 residues. V lost 7 bases, J lost 6 bases, and 16 bases lay in between. In germline, CDR1 is SNHLY, CDR2 FYNNEI. The CDR3 DNA reads TGTGCCAGCAATCTCCGGGGAGTATTCGAGCAGTACGTC. This gives the protein CASNLRGVFEQYV.

This chain links TRBV7-6 with TRBJ2-1; 8 nucleotides agree with TRBD2. The CDR3 is 18 amino acids. The germline gives CDR1 SGHVS, CDR2 FNYEAQ. Germline trimming cut 5 bases from V and 0 bases from J; bases unmatched to any gene: 12. The CDR3 DNA is TGTGCCAGCAGCCCGACCCTAGCGGGTACGAGCTCCTACAATGAGCAGTTCTTC. This translates into CASSPTLAGTSSYNEQFF.

Details on this clone: Germline and junction disagree at one end, which may indicate a read error. The chain recombines TRBV7-7 with TRBJ2-5, with 10 positions matching TRBD1. This CDR3 has 15 amino acids. The germline V gene encodes CDR1 SSHAT and CDR2 FNYEAQ (reference sequence). The CDR3 nucleotides read TGTGCTAGCAGCTCGGGACAGGGGTTTCGGGAGACCCAGTACTTC. It is translated as CASSSGQGFRETQYF.

This clone was seen a single time. The V and J genes are TRBV5-1 and TRBJ2-7; D is unclear. CDR3 length: 11 amino acids. CDR1 is SGHRS and CDR2 is YFSETQ in the germline V gene. The V end lost 8 bases, the J end lost 3 bases, and 9 bases lay between the germline ends. CDR3 bases: TGCGCCAGGTCCGCTAGCTACGAGCAGTACTTC. This translates into CARSASYEQYF.

V and J are TRBV27 and TRBJ2-7; no clear D. Germline V gives CDR1 MNHEY, CDR2 SMNVEV (reference sequence). V dropped 5 bases and J dropped 8 bases, with 19 bases sitting between them. This CDR3 comprises 14 residues. This CDR3 is CASSNLTTIPKQYF. The DNA of the CDR3 is TGTGCCAGCAGTAATCTTACTACAATACCCAAGCAGTACTTC.

The V gene is TRBV12-3 or TRBV12-4, the J gene TRBJ2-1; D gene uncertain. The CDR3 is 11 amino acids. The V and J ends lost 3 bases and 10 bases respectively, with 7 bases between them. The CDR3 sequence is CASSLLGEQFF. The CDR3 bases are TGTGCCAGCAGTTTGCTCGGGGAGCAGTTCTTC.

The chain links TRBV7-8 to TRBJ2-1; TRBD2 aligns across 9 bases. The V gene end was trimmed by 0 bases and the J gene end by 4 bases; junction bases not matched to a gene: 4. This CDR3 region has 16 residues. The germline V gene has CDR1 SGHVS and CDR2 FQNEAQ. The CDR3, as DNA: TGTGCCAGCAGCTTAGCGCCTAGCGGGGTTTACAATGAGCAGTTCTTC. It specifies CASSLAPSGVYNEQFF.